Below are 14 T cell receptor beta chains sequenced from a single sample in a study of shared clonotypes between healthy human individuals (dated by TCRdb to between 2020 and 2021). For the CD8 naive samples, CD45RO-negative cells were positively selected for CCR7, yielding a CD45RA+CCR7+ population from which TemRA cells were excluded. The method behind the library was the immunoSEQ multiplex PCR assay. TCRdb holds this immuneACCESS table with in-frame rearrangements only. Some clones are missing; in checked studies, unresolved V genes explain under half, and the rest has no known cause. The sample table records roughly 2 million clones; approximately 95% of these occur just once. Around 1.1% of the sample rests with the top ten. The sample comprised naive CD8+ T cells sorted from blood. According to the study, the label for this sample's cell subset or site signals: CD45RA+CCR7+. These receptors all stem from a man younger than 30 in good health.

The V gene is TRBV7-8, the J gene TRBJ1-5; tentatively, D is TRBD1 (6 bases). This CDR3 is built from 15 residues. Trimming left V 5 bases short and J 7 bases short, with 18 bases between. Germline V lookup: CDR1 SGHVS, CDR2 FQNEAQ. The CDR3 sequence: CASSPLGGLEQPQHF. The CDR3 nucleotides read TGTGCCAGCAGCCCTTTAGGGGGGCTTGAGCAGCCCCAGCATTTT. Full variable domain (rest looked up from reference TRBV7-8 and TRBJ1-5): GAGVSQSPRYKVAKRGQDVALRCDPISGHVSLFWYQQALGQGPEFLTYFQNEAQLDKSGLPSDRFFAERPEGSVSTLKIQRTQQEDSAVYLCASSPLGGLEQPQHFGDGTRLSIL.

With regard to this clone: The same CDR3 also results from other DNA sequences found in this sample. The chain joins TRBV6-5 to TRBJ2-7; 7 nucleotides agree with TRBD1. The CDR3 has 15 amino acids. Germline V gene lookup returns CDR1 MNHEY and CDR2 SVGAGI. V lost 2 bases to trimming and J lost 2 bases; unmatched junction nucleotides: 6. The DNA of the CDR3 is TGTGCCAGCAGTTACAACGGGCAGGGGGCCTACGAGCAGTACTTC. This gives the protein CASSYNGQGAYEQYF.

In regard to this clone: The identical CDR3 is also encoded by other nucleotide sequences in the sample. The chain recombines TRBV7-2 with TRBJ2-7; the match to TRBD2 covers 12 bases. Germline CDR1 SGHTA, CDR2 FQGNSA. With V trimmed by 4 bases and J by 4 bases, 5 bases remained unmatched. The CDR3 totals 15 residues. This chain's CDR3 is CASSSLAGGPYEQYF. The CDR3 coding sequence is TGTGCCAGCAGCTCCCTAGCGGGAGGGCCTTACGAGCAGTACTTC.

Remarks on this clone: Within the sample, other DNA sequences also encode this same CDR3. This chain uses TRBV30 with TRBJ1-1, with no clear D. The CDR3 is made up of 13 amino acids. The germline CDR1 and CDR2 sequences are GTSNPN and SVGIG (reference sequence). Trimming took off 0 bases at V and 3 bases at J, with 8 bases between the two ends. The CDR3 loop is CAWSVGSYTEAFF. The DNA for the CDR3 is TGTGCCTGGAGTGTGGGGAGTTACACTGAAGCTTTCTTT. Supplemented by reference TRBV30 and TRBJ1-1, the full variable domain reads SQTIHQWPATLVQPVGSPLSLECTVEGTSNPNLYWYRQAAGRGLQLLFYSVGIGQISSEVPQNLSASRPQDRQFILSSKKLLLSDSGFYLCAWSVGSYTEAFFGQGTRLTVV.

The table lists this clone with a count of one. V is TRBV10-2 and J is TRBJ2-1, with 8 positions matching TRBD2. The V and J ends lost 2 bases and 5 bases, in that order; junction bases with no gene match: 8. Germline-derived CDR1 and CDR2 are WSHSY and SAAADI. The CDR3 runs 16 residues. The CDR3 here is CASSETLAGTNNEQFF. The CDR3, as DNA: TGCGCCAGCAGTGAGACCCTAGCGGGTACTAACAATGAGCAGTTCTTC.

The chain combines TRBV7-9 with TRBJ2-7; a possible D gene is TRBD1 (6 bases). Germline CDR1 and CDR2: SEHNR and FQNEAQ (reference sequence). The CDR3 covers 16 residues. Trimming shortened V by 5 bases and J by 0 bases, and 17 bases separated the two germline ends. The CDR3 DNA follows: TGTGCCAGCAGCCCAGGACAGAGCACCAGCTCCTACGAGCAGTACTTC. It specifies CASSPGQSTSSYEQYF.

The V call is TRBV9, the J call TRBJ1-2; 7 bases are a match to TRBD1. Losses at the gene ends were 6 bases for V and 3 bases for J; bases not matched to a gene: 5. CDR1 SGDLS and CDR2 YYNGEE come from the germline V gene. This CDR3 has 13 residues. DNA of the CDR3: TGTGCCAGCACACAGGGGTTCGACTATGGCTACACCTTC. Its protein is CASTQGFDYGYTF.

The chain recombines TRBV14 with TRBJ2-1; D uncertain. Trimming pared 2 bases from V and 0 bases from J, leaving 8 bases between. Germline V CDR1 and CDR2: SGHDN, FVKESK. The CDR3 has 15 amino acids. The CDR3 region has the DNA TGTGCCAGCAGCCAATTTGCAAGCTCCTACAATGAGCAGTTCTTC. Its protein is CASSQFASSYNEQFF.

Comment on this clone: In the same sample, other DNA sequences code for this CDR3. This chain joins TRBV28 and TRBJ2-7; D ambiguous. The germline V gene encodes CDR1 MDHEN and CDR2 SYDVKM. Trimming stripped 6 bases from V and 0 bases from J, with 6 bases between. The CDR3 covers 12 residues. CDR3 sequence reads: CASSLSSYEQYF. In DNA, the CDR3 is TGTGCCAGCAGCTTGAGCTCCTACGAGCAGTACTTC. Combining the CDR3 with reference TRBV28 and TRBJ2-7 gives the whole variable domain DVKVTQSSRYLVKRTGEKVFLECVQDMDHENMFWYRQDPGLGLRLIYFSYDVKMKEKGDIPEGYSVSREKKERFSLILESASTNQTSMYLCASSLSSYEQYFGPGTRLTVT.

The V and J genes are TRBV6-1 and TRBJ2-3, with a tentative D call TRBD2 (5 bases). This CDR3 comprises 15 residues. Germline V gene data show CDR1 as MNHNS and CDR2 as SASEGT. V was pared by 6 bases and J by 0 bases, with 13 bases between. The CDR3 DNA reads TGTGCCAGCAGCAAGGGAGAGATCAGCACAGATACGCAGTATTTT. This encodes CASSKGEISTDTQYF.

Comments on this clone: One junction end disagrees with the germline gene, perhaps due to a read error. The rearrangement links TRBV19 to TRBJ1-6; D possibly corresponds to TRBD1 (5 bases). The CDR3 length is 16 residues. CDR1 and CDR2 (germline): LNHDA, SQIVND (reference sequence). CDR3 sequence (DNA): TGTGCCAGTGGCACGGGGGGACTAGGCTATAGTTCACCCCTCCACTTT. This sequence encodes CASGTGGLGYSSPLHF.

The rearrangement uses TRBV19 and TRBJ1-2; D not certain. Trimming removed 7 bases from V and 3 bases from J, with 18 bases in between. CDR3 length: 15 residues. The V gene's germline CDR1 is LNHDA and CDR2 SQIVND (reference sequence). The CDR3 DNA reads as TGTGCCAGTATCCCGGGAACACAGTATTACTATGGCTACACCTTC. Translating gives CASIPGTQYYYGYTF. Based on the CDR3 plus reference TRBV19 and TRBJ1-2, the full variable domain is DGGITQSPKYLFRKEGQNVTLSCEQNLNHDAMYWYRQDPGQGLRLIYYSQIVNDFQKGDIAEGYSVSREKKESFPLTVTSAQKNPTAFYLCASIPGTQYYYGYTFGSGTRLTVV.

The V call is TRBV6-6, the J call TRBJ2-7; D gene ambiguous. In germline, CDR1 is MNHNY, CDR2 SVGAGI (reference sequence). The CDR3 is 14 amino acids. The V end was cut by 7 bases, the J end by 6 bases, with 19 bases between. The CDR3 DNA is TGTGCCAGCACACAAGGCCAGGCCCTTTTCGAGCAGTACTTC. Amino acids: CASTQGQALFEQYF.

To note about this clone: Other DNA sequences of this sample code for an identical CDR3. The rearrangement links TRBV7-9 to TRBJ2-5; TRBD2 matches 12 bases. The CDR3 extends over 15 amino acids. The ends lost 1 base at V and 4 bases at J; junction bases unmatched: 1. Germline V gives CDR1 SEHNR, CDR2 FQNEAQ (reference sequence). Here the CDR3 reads CASSLVLAGGETQYF. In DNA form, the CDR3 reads TGTGCCAGCAGCTTAGTACTAGCGGGAGGAGAGACCCAGTACTTC.